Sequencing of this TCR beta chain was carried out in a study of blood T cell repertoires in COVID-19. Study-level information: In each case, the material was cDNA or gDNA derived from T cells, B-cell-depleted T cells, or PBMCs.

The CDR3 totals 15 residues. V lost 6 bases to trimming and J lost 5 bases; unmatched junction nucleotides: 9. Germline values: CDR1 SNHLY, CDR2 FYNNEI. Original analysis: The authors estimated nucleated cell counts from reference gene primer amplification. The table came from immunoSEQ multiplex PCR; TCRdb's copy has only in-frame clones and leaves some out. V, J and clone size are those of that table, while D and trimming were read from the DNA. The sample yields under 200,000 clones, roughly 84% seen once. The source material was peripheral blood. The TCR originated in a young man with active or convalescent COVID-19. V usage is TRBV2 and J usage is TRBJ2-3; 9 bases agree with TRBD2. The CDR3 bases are TGTGCCAGCAGAATGGAGCGGGGGGCGGGAGATACGCAGTATTTT. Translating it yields CASRMERGAGDTQYF.